This TCR beta chain emerged from a study of OX40 agonist ivuxolimab in advanced cancers. About the research overall: Cohort: more than 75% men, mean age around 61, aged about 20 to 79.

The CDR3 runs 14 residues. Per the germline V gene, CDR1 is LGHNA and CDR2 is YSLEER. Trimming cost V 4 bases and J 1 base, with 7 bases left between them. Profiled with immunoSEQ multiplex PCR; TCRdb holds only in-frame clones, not every one. This sample has fewer than 85,000 clones; just over 85% occur once, and the top ten carry 1.5% to 2%. This sequence joins TRBV4-3 and TRBJ2-2, with D possibly TRBD1 on 6 matching bases. The receptor was isolated from an adult with an advanced solid tumor such as melanoma, head and neck, liver or kidney cancer. The specimen was CD4+ or CD8+ T cells sorted from blood, collected in a trial of the OX40 agonist ivuxolimab. For the CDR3, the DNA is TGCGCCAGCAGCCGGGACATGAACACCGGGGAGCTGTTTTTT. This sequence encodes CASSRDMNTGELFF.